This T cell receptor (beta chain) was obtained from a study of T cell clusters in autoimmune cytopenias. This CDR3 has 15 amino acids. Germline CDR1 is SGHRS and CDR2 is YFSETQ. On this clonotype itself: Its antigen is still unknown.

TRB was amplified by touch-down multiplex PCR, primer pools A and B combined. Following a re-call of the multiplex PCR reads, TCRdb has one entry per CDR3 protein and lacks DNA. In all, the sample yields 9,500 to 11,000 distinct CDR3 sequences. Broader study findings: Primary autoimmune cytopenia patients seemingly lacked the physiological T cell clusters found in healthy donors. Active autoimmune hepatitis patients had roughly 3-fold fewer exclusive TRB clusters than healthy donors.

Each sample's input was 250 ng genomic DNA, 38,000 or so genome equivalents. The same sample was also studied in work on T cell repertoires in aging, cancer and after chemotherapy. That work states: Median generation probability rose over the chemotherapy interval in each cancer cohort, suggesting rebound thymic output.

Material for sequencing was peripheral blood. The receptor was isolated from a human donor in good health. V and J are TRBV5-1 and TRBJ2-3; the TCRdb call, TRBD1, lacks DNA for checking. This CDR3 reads CASSFVEGATDTQYF.